This TCR beta chain stems from a study of blood T cell repertoires in COVID-19. This CDR3 has 14 residues. CDR1 SGHRS and CDR2 YFSETQ come from the germline V gene. V was pared by 7 bases and J by 5 bases, with 19 bases between. Profiling relied on immunoSEQ multiplex PCR, and the TCRdb table lists in-frame clones only, not all of them. The sample holds some 130,000 clones, 75% to 90% seen once. V usage is TRBV5-1 and J usage is TRBJ2-7, with a tentative D call TRBD1 (5 bases). The sample taken for sequencing was peripheral blood. This TCR derives from a man between 60 and 75 years old with COVID-19, enrolled during active disease. This CDR3 reads CASGTTTGSHEQYF. Written as DNA, the CDR3 is TGCGCCAGCGGAACCACTACAGGTTCCCACGAGCAGTACTTC.